The 27 T cell receptor beta chains listed next were all sequenced from one sample in a study of T-cell reconstitution after alpha-beta-depleted transplantation in children. During its preparation, the TCRbeta library received unique molecular identifiers. TCRdb reprocessed the PCR reads with MiXCR, giving one entry per CDR3 protein. Here the sample spans 700,000 to 950,000 distinct CDR3 sequences, 15% to 20% being singletons. The material sequenced was PBMCs, mostly from graft donor cells, taken 360 days after TCRalphabeta/CD19-depleted stem cell transplant. The origin of the receptors is a male patient younger than 18 who had a stem cell transplant for acute lymphoblastic leukemia, so the T cells may come from the graft donor.

The chain recombines TRBV4-1 with TRBJ2-3; D is possibly TRBD2 (5 bases). Germline assignment: CDR1 MGHRA and CDR2 YSYEKL. The CDR3 runs to 16 residues. V lost 2 bases to trimming and J lost 5 bases, with 17 bases between them. The CDR3 nucleotides are TGCGCCAGCAGCCAAAGGGCGGGTGGAGCACAAGATACGCAGTATTTT. Encoded protein: CASSQRAGGAQDTQYF.

The table lists this clonotype with a few counts. The chain joins TRBV4-2 to TRBJ2-2; no reliable D call. The germline V gene encodes CDR1 LGHNA and CDR2 YNFKEQ. V gave up 0 bases and J gave up 1 base, with 9 bases separating them. This CDR3 contains 16 residues. Written as DNA, the CDR3 is TGTGCCAGCAGCCAAGATCTACTTTTGAACACCGGGGAGCTGTTTTTT. As protein: CASSQDLLLNTGELFF.

This clonotype was detected only a few times. The V and J genes are TRBV12-3 or TRBV12-4 and TRBJ1-1; D gene ambiguous. The CDR3 is 14 amino acids. The V end was cut by 6 bases, the J end by 4 bases, with 15 bases between. The CDR3 nucleotides are TGTGCCAGCAGCCTCGAATGGGCGGGCACTGAAGCTTTCTTT. It translates to CASSLEWAGTEAFF.

This clonotype has just one count. The V call is TRBV4-1, the J call TRBJ2-7; the D is unclear. The CDR3 loop spans 15 amino acids. Trimming shortened V by 4 bases and J by 0 bases, and 13 bases separated the two germline ends. Germline-derived CDR1 and CDR2 are MGHRA and YSYEKL. This chain's CDR3 is CASSPLVLSSYEQYF. CDR3 sequence (DNA): TGCGCCAGCAGCCCCCTGGTCCTTAGCTCCTACGAGCAGTACTTC.

This clonotype has just a few counts. The rearrangement uses TRBV11-1 and TRBJ2-1, with 8 positions matching TRBD1. The V gene's germline CDR1 is SGHAT and CDR2 FQDESV (reference sequence). Trimming took 4 bases from V and 5 from J; bases not matched to a gene: 7. The length of the CDR3 is 15 residues. CDR3 residues: CASSSDRGVHNEQFF. CDR3 in DNA: TGTGCCAGCAGCTCAGACAGGGGCGTCCACAATGAGCAGTTCTTC.

The chain uses TRBV27 and TRBJ2-2; maybe TRBD2 (5 bases). Trimming left V 5 bases short and J 1 base short, with 14 bases between. The CDR3 extends over 16 amino acids. Germline CDR1 and CDR2: MNHEY and SMNVEV (reference sequence). CDR3: CASSSRGSGNTGELFF. DNA for the CDR3: TGTGCCAGCAGTAGCCGAGGGTCAGGGAACACCGGGGAGCTGTTTTTT.

The chain links TRBV20-1 to TRBJ2-3; D call uncertain. V was clipped by 3 bases and J by 1 base, with 5 bases between them. Germline CDR1 DFQATT, CDR2 SNEGSKA (reference sequence). The CDR3 totals 12 residues. The CDR3 DNA sequence: TGCAGTGCTAGTCTGGGCACAGATACGCAGTATTTT. It translates to CSASLGTDTQYF.

This clonotype turned up a few times. The gene calls are TRBV11-2 and TRBJ2-1; no firm D call. Germline CDR1 reads SGHAT; CDR2 reads FQNNGV. The CDR3 spans 14 residues. The germline V and J ends were trimmed by 2 bases and 8 bases, with 13 bases remaining between them. The CDR3 region has the DNA TGTGCCAGCAGCTTAATCGAGCTAGGCGATGAGCAGTTCTTC. It specifies CASSLIELGDEQFF.

V usage is TRBV5-1 and J usage is TRBJ2-1; 8 bases map to TRBD1. Germline loops: CDR1 SGHRS, CDR2 YFSETQ. The J segment lost 6 bases and the V segment lost 0 bases, leaving 8 bases of the junction unmatched. This CDR3 is 16 amino acids long. This chain's CDR3 is CASSLVSGGGFNEQFF. In DNA form, the CDR3 reads TGCGCCAGCAGCTTGGTCTCAGGGGGCGGATTCAATGAGCAGTTCTTC.

V usage is TRBV18 and J usage is TRBJ2-1; TRBD2 might be the D (6 bases). This CDR3 comprises 15 residues. V shed 3 bases and J shed 8 bases, with 17 bases lying between them. Germline V gives CDR1 KGHSH, CDR2 LQKENI. This chain's CDR3 is CASSPWSGPRHEQFF. The CDR3 DNA reads TGTGCCAGCTCACCTTGGAGCGGGCCCAGACATGAGCAGTTCTTC.

This chain connects TRBV5-5 to TRBJ1-2, with TRBD1 matching over 7 bases. The CDR3 consists of 14 residues. V shed 0 bases and J 8 bases; nucleotides not matched to a gene: 7. Germline V gene sequence: CDR1 SGHKS, CDR2 YYEKEE (reference sequence). The CDR3 DNA follows: TGTGCCAGCAGCTTGGCCGAAGGGGGCTGGGGCTACACCTTC. Translated: CASSLAEGGWGYTF.

The DNA for the CDR3 is TGCGCCAGCAGCTTGTCCTGGACAGCCCAAGAGACCCAGTACTTC. It encodes CASSLSWTAQETQYF. This sequence joins TRBV5-1 and TRBJ2-5; perhaps TRBD1 as D (6 bases). The V gene's germline CDR1 is SGHRS and CDR2 YFSETQ. The CDR3 covers 15 residues. The V end lost 1 base, the J end lost 1 base, and 11 bases lay between the germline ends.

The chain joins TRBV6-1 to TRBJ2-7, with 9 bases fitting TRBD2. The CDR3 runs to 17 residues. Germline CDR1 and CDR2: MNHNS and SASEGT. V gave up 3 bases and J gave up 3 bases; unmatched junction bases: 12. The CDR3 bases are TGTGCCAGCAGTGACGGACCAGGACTAGCGTCAGACTACGAGCAGTACTTC. It codes for CASSDGPGLASDYEQYF.

The rearrangement links TRBV7-3 to TRBJ2-7, with 8 bases fitting TRBD2. Germline CDR1 is SGHTA and CDR2 is FQGTGA. The CDR3 loop spans 17 amino acids. Trimming at V came to 3 bases and at J to 3 bases, leaving 13 bases not matched to a gene. The chain's CDR3 is CASSLGGAGERSYEQYF. CDR3 DNA sequence: TGTGCCAGCAGCTTGGGTGGAGCGGGAGAGCGTAGCTACGAGCAGTACTTC.

This chain uses TRBV7-9 with TRBJ2-7; 12 nucleotides line up with TRBD2. With 2 bases clipped from V and 4 bases from J, the junction kept 6 bases outside the gene matches. This CDR3 has 16 residues. Germline CDR1 reads SEHNR; CDR2 reads FQNEAQ (reference sequence). The CDR3 region is CASSLWTSGVPYEQYF. The DNA for the CDR3 is TGTGCCAGCAGCTTATGGACTAGCGGGGTTCCATACGAGCAGTACTTC.

The chain joins TRBV28 to TRBJ1-2; D possibly corresponds to TRBD1 (6 bases). Deletions cut 1 base from V and 5 bases from J, with 11 bases between. Per the germline V gene, CDR1 is MDHEN and CDR2 is SYDVKM. The CDR3 is made up of 14 amino acids. CDR3 amino acids: CASSLSGARYGYTF. The CDR3 DNA sequence: TGTGCCAGCAGTTTATCAGGGGCGCGATATGGCTACACCTTC.

This clonotype was observed a few times. This sequence joins TRBV7-2 and TRBJ2-7; D is unclear. The CDR3 sequence is 14 residues long. Germline V gene sequence: CDR1 SGHTA, CDR2 FQGNSA. The V end lost 3 bases, the J end lost 0 bases, and 9 bases lay between the germline ends. The DNA of the CDR3 is TGTGCCAGCAGCTTCGACTTCGTCTCCTACGAGCAGTACTTC. This encodes CASSFDFVSYEQYF.

Ten or more counts support this clonotype. The rearrangement uses TRBV7-9 and TRBJ2-1; a possible D gene is TRBD2 (6 bases). V was shortened by 2 bases and J by 7 bases, with 15 bases between the two germline ends. Germline V CDR1 and CDR2: SEHNR, FQNEAQ (reference sequence). The CDR3 contains 15 residues. DNA for the CDR3: TGTGCCAGCAGCTTAAGGGGAGGAACGGGAAATGAGCAGTTCTTC. Its protein is CASSLRGGTGNEQFF.

The gene calls are TRBV25-1 and TRBJ2-7, with unresolved D. The V gene's germline CDR1 is MGHDK and CDR2 SYGVNS. The CDR3 totals 14 residues. Trimming shortened V by 3 bases and J by 4 bases, and 13 bases separated the two germline ends. In DNA, the CDR3 is TGTGCCAGCAGTGAGGCACGGCCGGCGTACGAGCAGTACTTC. Translation: CASSEARPAYEQYF.

This clonotype was seen more than once but under ten times. The chain links TRBV4-1 to TRBJ1-1, with D unresolved. The length of the CDR3 is 14 residues. V shed 1 base and J shed 1 base, with 7 bases lying between them. Germline V gene sequence: CDR1 MGHRA, CDR2 YSYEKL. DNA for the CDR3: TGCGCCAGCAGCCAAGGGGCCCAGAACACTGAAGCTTTCTTT. Protein: CASSQGAQNTEAFF.

This clonotype was observed at least ten times. V usage is TRBV7-2 and J usage is TRBJ2-2; 9 nucleotides agree with TRBD1. V gave up 3 bases and J gave up 5 bases; unmatched junction bases: 10. The CDR3 spans 17 residues. Germline-derived CDR1 and CDR2 are SGHTA and FQGNSA. The CDR3 DNA sequence: TGTGCCAGCAGCTTCCCTAGGGGGACAGGGCGTACCGGGGAGCTGTTTTTT. Translating it yields CASSFPRGTGRTGELFF.

Ten or more counts support this clonotype. The V gene is TRBV5-1, the J gene TRBJ2-2; D remains unclear. V was cut by 0 bases and J by 7 bases, with 1 base left in between. Germline CDR1 is SGHRS and CDR2 is YFSETQ. CDR3 length equals 11 residues. CDR3 loop: CASSLDGELFF. CDR3 in DNA: TGCGCCAGCAGCTTGGACGGGGAGCTGTTTTTT.

This clonotype was seen only a few times. V usage is TRBV3-1 and J usage is TRBJ2-4; 10 nucleotides match TRBD2. Per germline, CDR1 LGHDT and CDR2 YNNKEL (reference sequence). CDR3 length equals 15 residues. Trimming removed 4 bases from V and 12 bases from J; junction bases left unmatched: 12. CDR3: CASSLGSPGLASQYF. For the CDR3, the DNA is TGTGCCAGCAGCCTAGGGTCCCCGGGACTAGCGAGTCAGTACTTC.

This clonotype was seen a handful of times. The rearrangement uses TRBV2 and TRBJ2-7, with 9 bases fitting TRBD1. The germline gives CDR1 SNHLY, CDR2 FYNNEI. The CDR3 is made up of 14 amino acids. The J segment lost 6 bases and the V segment lost 3 bases, leaving 6 bases of the junction unmatched. The CDR3 DNA sequence: TGTGCCAGCAGTGAGCACAGGGGGCGATTCGAGCAGTACTTC. It is translated as CASSEHRGRFEQYF. The full variable domain, its missing parts supplied by reference TRBV2 and TRBJ2-7, is EPEVTQTPSHQVTQMGQEVILRCVPISNHLYFYWYRQILGQKVEFLVSFYNNEISEKSEIFDDQFSVERPDGSNFTLKIRSTKLEDSAMYFCASSEHRGRFEQYFGPGTRLTVT.

The rearrangement uses TRBV10-3 and TRBJ2-7; TRBD2 matches 7 bases. The CDR3 consists of 14 residues. V shed 2 bases and J 3 bases; nucleotides not matched to a gene: 4. Germline CDR1 ENHRY, CDR2 SYGVKD. The CDR3 sequence: CAISEPSGDYEQYF. CDR3 sequence (DNA): TGTGCCATCAGTGAGCCTAGCGGAGACTACGAGCAGTACTTC.

As regards this clonotype: This may arise from a read error, as a much more abundant clone is one base away. V gene TRBV24-1 combines with J gene TRBJ2-1; the D is unclear. Germline CDR1 KGHDR, CDR2 SFDVKD. There are 11 residues in the CDR3. The V end was cut by 4 bases, the J end by 5 bases, with 2 bases between. The CDR3 nucleotides are TGTGCCACCAGTGACGACAATGAGCAGTTCTTC. Protein product: CATSDDNEQFF.

Ten or more counts support this clonotype. The chain is built from TRBV6-5 and TRBJ1-5, with no clear D. V was shortened by 0 bases and J by 5 bases, with 5 bases between the two germline ends. Per germline, CDR1 MNHEY and CDR2 SVGAGI. This CDR3 comprises 13 residues. CDR3 sequence (DNA): TGTGCCAGCAGTTACTCTATAGATCAGCCCCAGCATTTT. Encoded protein: CASSYSIDQPQHF.